This entry lists 18 T cell receptor beta chains sequenced from one sample in a study of blood T cell repertoires in COVID-19. Libraries were prepared by immunoSEQ multiplex PCR; TCRdb keeps only in-frame clonotypes and omits some of them. The sample holds around 140,000 clones, roughly 79% seen once. Sequenced input: peripheral blood. Every receptor here comes from a human donor in a cohort sampled during active COVID-19.

The rearrangement links TRBV7-8 to TRBJ2-3, with TRBD2 matching 9 bases. The CDR3 covers 18 residues. V trimming: 4 bases; J trimming: 2 bases; junction bases outside the gene matches: 13. Germline V lookup: CDR1 SGHVS, CDR2 FQNEAQ. The CDR3 DNA sequence: TGTGCCAGCAGCTATCCGGTTGCGGGAGGGGGGGTCACAGATACGCAGTATTTT. Translated, it gives CASSYPVAGGGVTDTQYF.

The chain has TRBV4-3 and TRBJ1-1; D is unclear. The CDR3 sequence is 16 residues long. V shed 0 bases and J shed 0 bases, with 11 bases lying between them. Germline CDR1 and CDR2: LGHNA and YSLEER. The DNA of the CDR3 is TGCGCCAGCAGCCAAGATCCACAGATAATGAACACTGAAGCTTTCTTT. It encodes CASSQDPQIMNTEAFF.

This chain links TRBV28 with TRBJ2-6; 7 bases line up with TRBD2. This CDR3 has 16 amino acids. Germline CDR1 is MDHEN and CDR2 is SYDVKM. V trimming: 6 bases; J trimming: 0 bases; junction bases outside the gene matches: 5. As DNA, the CDR3 is TGTGCCAGCAGCTGGGGAGGGAGCTCTGGGGCCAACGTCCTGACTTTC. This codes for CASSWGGSSGANVLTF.

The rearrangement joins TRBV9 to TRBJ2-1; 12 positions match TRBD2. The CDR3 loop spans 17 amino acids. Germline loops: CDR1 SGDLS, CDR2 YYNGEE. Trimming cost V 3 bases and J 0 bases; bases outside gene matches: 4. The CDR3 loop is CASSAGLAGNSYNEQFF. The CDR3 region has the DNA TGTGCCAGCAGCGCCGGACTAGCGGGAAACTCCTACAATGAGCAGTTCTTC. The full variable domain, completed using reference TRBV9 and TRBJ2-1, is DSGVTQTPKHLITATGQRVTLRCSPRSGDLSVYWYQQSLDQGLQFLIQYYNGEERAKGNILERFSAQQFPDLHSELNLSSLELGDSALYFCASSAGLAGNSYNEQFFGPGTRLTVL.

This chain links TRBV21-1 with TRBJ1-5; TRBD1 is the table's D call and was not checked against the DNA. TRBV21-1 is a listed pseudogene. The CDR3 length is 15 residues. CDR3 in amino acids: CASSKEGVGDQPQHF. Written as DNA, the CDR3 is TGTGCCAGCAGCAAAGAGGGGGTAGGTGATCAGCCCCAGCATTTT.

The chain carries TRBV24-1 and TRBJ2-2; 9 bases line up with TRBD1. Germline CDR1 reads KGHDR; CDR2 reads SFDVKD. This CDR3 is built from 17 residues. After removal of 2 bases from V and 3 bases from J, the junction contained 6 bases not matched to a gene. CDR3 loop: CATSDWGTGRHTGELFF. CDR3 nucleotides: TGTGCCACCAGTGATTGGGGGACAGGGCGGCACACCGGGGAGCTGTTTTTT.

This chain uses TRBV5-5 with TRBJ1-6; no clear D gene. Per the germline V gene, CDR1 is SGHKS and CDR2 is YYEKEE (reference sequence). The V end lost 4 bases, the J end lost 10 bases, and 24 bases lay between the germline ends. The CDR3 contains 17 residues. CDR3 in DNA: TGTGCCAGCAGCCTCAGCCCTAGACCGATCTCGGGGTCACCCCTCCACTTT. Translation gives CASSLSPRPISGSPLHF.

The rearrangement joins TRBV4-3 to TRBJ2-7; 8 nucleotides line up with TRBD2. The germline V gene has CDR1 LGHNA and CDR2 YSLEER. The CDR3 consists of 16 residues. V gave up 0 bases and J gave up 1 base; unmatched junction bases: 5. The DNA for the CDR3 is TGCGCCAGCAGCCAAGATGGGGTAGCGGGATCCTACGAGCAGTACTTC. Protein: CASSQDGVAGSYEQYF.

V is TRBV9 and J is TRBJ1-1; no definite D call. The CDR3 is 14 residues long. Between the trimmed V and J ends, which lost 2 bases and 1 base, there was a span of 9 bases. Germline V lookup: CDR1 SGDLS, CDR2 YYNGEE. The CDR3: CASSVSSGNTEAFF. In nucleotides, the CDR3 is TGTGCCAGCAGCGTCTCGTCAGGGAACACTGAAGCTTTCTTT.

The chain is built from TRBV6-1 and TRBJ2-7, with TRBD1 matching over 8 bases. Germline assignment: CDR1 MNHNS and CDR2 SASEGT. The J segment lost 3 bases and the V segment lost 3 bases, leaving 7 bases of the junction unmatched. This CDR3 spans 15 amino acids. CDR3 residues: CASSDLGTGSYEQYF. In nucleotides, the CDR3 is TGTGCCAGCAGTGACCTTGGGACAGGTAGCTACGAGCAGTACTTC.

The chain employs TRBV5-1 and TRBJ2-7; the match to TRBD1 covers 8 bases. The ends lost 4 bases at V and 9 bases at J; junction bases unmatched: 12. The CDR3 has 14 amino acids. The germline gives CDR1 SGHRS, CDR2 YFSETQ. CDR3: CASSPDRGKVRQYF. The CDR3 DNA follows: TGCGCCAGCAGCCCCGACAGGGGAAAGGTTCGGCAGTACTTC.

A few counts support this clone. The chain has TRBV5-4 and TRBJ2-7, with TRBD2 matching over 9 bases. CDR3 size: 15 residues. Germline CDR1 is SGHNT and CDR2 is YYREEE (reference sequence). Trimming at V came to 2 bases and at J to 4 bases, leaving 7 bases not matched to a gene. The CDR3 DNA sequence: TGTGCCAGCAGCTTCCGCCTAGCGGGAAGGTACGAGCAGTACTTC. Encoded protein: CASSFRLAGRYEQYF.

The chain combines TRBV19 with TRBJ1-1; D perhaps matches TRBD1 (6 bases). The CDR3 consists of 13 residues. Trimming removed 6 bases at V and 1 base at J, with 9 bases between. Germline-derived CDR1 and CDR2 are LNHDA and SQIVND (reference sequence). As DNA, the CDR3 is TGTGCCAGTAGAAAACAGGGGAACACTGAAGCTTTCTTT. Translating it yields CASRKQGNTEAFF.

The table lists this clone with a count of one. This chain joins TRBV11-2 and TRBJ2-3, with D uncertain. The germline gives CDR1 SGHAT, CDR2 FQNNGV. The CDR3 is 13 residues long. V lost 5 bases, J lost 1 base, and 7 bases lay in between. The CDR3 DNA reads TGTGCCAGCAGCACCCGGGGCACAGATACGCAGTATTTT. It encodes CASSTRGTDTQYF. Using reference TRBV11-2 and TRBJ2-3 for the parts outside the CDR3, the full variable domain is EAGVAQSPRYKIIEKRQSVAFWCNPISGHATLYWYQQILGQGPKLLIQFQNNGVVDDSQLPKDRFSAERLKGVDSTLKIQPAKLEDSAVYLCASSTRGTDTQYFGPGTRLTVL.

The chain joins TRBV5-4 to TRBJ2-7, with 8 bases lining up with TRBD2. The CDR3 extends over 15 amino acids. Looked up from germline, CDR1 is SGHNT and CDR2 is YYREEE (reference sequence). The V gene end was trimmed by 4 bases and the J gene end by 2 bases; junction bases not matched to a gene: 8. The CDR3 nucleotides are TGTGCCAGCAGCCGAGCCCCGGGACTAGCCTACGAGCAGTACTTC. It codes for CASSRAPGLAYEQYF. Using reference TRBV5-4 and TRBJ2-7 for the parts outside the CDR3, the full variable domain is ETGVTQSPTHLIKTRGQQVTLRCSSQSGHNTVSWYQQALGQGPQFIFQYYREEENGRGNFPPRFSGLQFPNYSSELNVNALELDDSALYLCASSRAPGLAYEQYFGPGTRLTVT.

This clone has a count of ten or more. The genes are TRBV6-2 or TRBV6-3 and TRBJ2-7, with 7 bases aligning to TRBD1. V lost 1 base and J lost 2; bases outside the gene matches: 2. This CDR3 has 14 residues. The germline gives CDR1 MNHEY, CDR2 SVGEGT. CDR3 protein: CASSYWGQTYEQYF. The CDR3 DNA is TGTGCCAGCAGTTACTGGGGACAGACCTACGAGCAGTACTTC.

The chain combines TRBV27 with TRBJ1-2; D possibly corresponds to TRBD1 (5 bases). This CDR3 is built from 16 residues. Trimming took 5 bases from V and 3 from J, leaving 19 bases between them. Looked up from germline, CDR1 is MNHEY and CDR2 is SMNVEV (reference sequence). The CDR3, as DNA: TGTGCCAGCAGTCCCCACCCCGGGGGATCGGACTATGGCTACACCTTC. It is translated as CASSPHPGGSDYGYTF.

The chain uses TRBV7-9 and TRBJ2-7, with 7 bases matching TRBD2. The germline V gene encodes CDR1 SEHNR and CDR2 FQNEAQ (reference sequence). V was clipped by 5 bases and J by 3 bases; unmatched bases: 10. This CDR3 comprises 15 residues. CDR3 in DNA: TGTGCCAGCAGCCAAGCGGGACGTACTTTCTACGAGCAGTACTTC. This gives the protein CASSQAGRTFYEQYF.